This TCR beta chain was sequenced in a study of blood T cell repertoires in COVID-19. This CDR3 is 13 amino acids long. Trimming removed 2 bases from V and 7 bases from J, with 12 bases in between. The germline CDR1 and CDR2 sequences are GTSNPN and SVGIG (reference sequence). Assay: immunoSEQ multiplex PCR; the TCRdb copy retains only in-frame clones and omits some. The sample has over 200,000 clones, roughly 91% seen once. The age range of participants was 18 to 89 years, with residence in about 25 US areas. V gene TRBV30 combines with J gene TRBJ1-3; D is ambiguous. The sample comprised PBMCs or T cells enriched from blood (not recorded which). The TCR was taken from a woman in her twenties or thirties with acute COVID-19. This chain's CDR3 is CAWSTPGANTIYF. The CDR3 bases are TGTGCCTGGAGTACCCCGGGTGCGAACACCATATATTTT.